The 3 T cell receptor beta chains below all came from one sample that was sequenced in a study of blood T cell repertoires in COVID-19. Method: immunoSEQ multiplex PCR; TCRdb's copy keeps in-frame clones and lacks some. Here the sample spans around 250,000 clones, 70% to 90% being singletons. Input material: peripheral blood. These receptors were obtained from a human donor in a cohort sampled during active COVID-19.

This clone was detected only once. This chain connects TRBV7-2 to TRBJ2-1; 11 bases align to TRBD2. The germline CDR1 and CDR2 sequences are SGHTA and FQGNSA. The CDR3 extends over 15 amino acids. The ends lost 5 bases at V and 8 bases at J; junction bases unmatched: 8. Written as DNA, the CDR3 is TGTGCCAGCAGCGAGACTAGCGGGGTCTGGGATGAGCAGTTCTTC. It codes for CASSETSGVWDEQFF.

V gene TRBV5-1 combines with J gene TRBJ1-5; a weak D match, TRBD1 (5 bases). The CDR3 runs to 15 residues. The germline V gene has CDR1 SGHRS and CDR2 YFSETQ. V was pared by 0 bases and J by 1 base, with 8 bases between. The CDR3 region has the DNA TGCGCCAGCAGCTTGGCGGGGGTGAGCAATCAGCCCCAGCATTTT. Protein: CASSLAGVSNQPQHF.

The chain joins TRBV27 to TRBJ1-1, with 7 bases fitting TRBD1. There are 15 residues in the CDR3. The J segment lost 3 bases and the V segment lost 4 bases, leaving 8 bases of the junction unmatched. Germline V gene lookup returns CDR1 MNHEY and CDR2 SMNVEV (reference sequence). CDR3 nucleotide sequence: TGTGCCAGCAGTTCGACAGGGCGTAGGTACACTGAAGCTTTCTTT. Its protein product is CASSSTGRRYTEAFF.